Presented here are 17 T cell receptor beta chains from one specimen sequenced in a study of T cells in Graves' hyperthyroidism and ophthalmopathy. TCR beta CDR3 region amplification was performed from RNA transcripts. HTBI primers were employed in a first-round RT-PCR of the TCR CDR3. Each CDR3 protein gets one entry after TCRdb re-called the multiplex PCR reads with MiXCR. The table records fewer than 650,000 distinct CDR3 sequences, approximately 15% of them present only once. Source material: blood. The receptor set was obtained from a woman aged 18-29 years with Graves' ophthalmopathy.

Many counts were recorded for this clonotype. This chain links TRBV27 with TRBJ1-2; no firm D call. The CDR3 consists of 13 residues. V shed 3 bases and J shed 8 bases, with 13 bases lying between them. The germline gives CDR1 MNHEY, CDR2 SMNVEV (reference sequence). CDR3 DNA sequence: TGTGCCAGCAGTTTGTTCGGGCGCAGCGGCTACACCTTC. Protein sequence: CASSLFGRSGYTF.

This clonotype was seen a handful of times. The chain carries TRBV20-1 and TRBJ1-1, with TRBD1 identical over 8 bases. There are 18 residues in the CDR3. The germline V gene has CDR1 DFQATT and CDR2 SNEGSKA (reference sequence). The V segment lost 1 base and the J segment 1 base; nucleotides outside the gene matches: 14. The CDR3: CSARGTGQGAAWNTEAFF. The CDR3 nucleotides are TGCAGTGCTAGAGGAACTGGGCAGGGGGCTGCGTGGAACACTGAAGCTTTCTTT.

Points on this clonotype: A much larger clone lies one base from this, so it may be a read error. The rearrangement uses TRBV6-1 and TRBJ1-5; D may be TRBD1 (6 bases). V gave up 7 bases and J gave up 4 bases, with 17 bases separating them. The CDR3 covers 15 residues. The germline CDR1 and CDR2 sequences are MNHNS and SASEGT. The CDR3 nucleotides are TGTGCCAGCACACCCGGGGGCAGGCTAAATCAGCCCCAGCATTTT. As protein: CASTPGGRLNQPQHF.

In its sample, this clonotype was seen a few times. The chain combines TRBV7-3 with TRBJ2-5; 10 positions match TRBD1. Germline CDR1 reads SGHTA; CDR2 reads FQGTGA. V was pared by 1 base and J by 3 bases, with 5 bases of the junction left unmatched. The CDR3 has 16 residues. CDR3: CASSLMGQGLEETQYF. CDR3 coding DNA: TGTGCCAGCAGCTTAATGGGACAGGGGCTGGAAGAGACCCAGTACTTC.

This clonotype was counted ten times or more. The gene calls are TRBV6-2 or TRBV6-3 and TRBJ1-5; D may be TRBD1 (5 bases). Per the germline V gene, CDR1 is MNHEY and CDR2 is SVGEGT. The CDR3 sequence is 17 residues long. V gave up 5 bases and J gave up 1 base, with 18 bases separating them. The CDR3 loop reads CASSTPAGWWSNQPQHF. The CDR3 region has the DNA TGTGCCAGCAGTACCCCGGCAGGGTGGTGGAGCAATCAGCCCCAGCATTTT.

This clonotype occurred many times. The chain employs TRBV24-1 and TRBJ2-3; 12 nucleotides align to TRBD2. Germline trimming cut 5 bases from V and 2 bases from J; bases unmatched to any gene: 10. This CDR3 spans 18 amino acids. Germline V gene lookup returns CDR1 KGHDR and CDR2 SFDVKD. CDR3 amino acids: CATSARGGLAGLTDTQYF. For the CDR3, the DNA is TGTGCCACCAGTGCCCGGGGAGGACTAGCGGGACTCACAGATACGCAGTATTTT.

The table lists this clonotype with a few counts. V gene TRBV13 combines with J gene TRBJ2-1; 9 nucleotides line up with TRBD2. The junction had 14 bases not matched to a gene; V was cut back by 4 bases and J by 4 bases. The length of the CDR3 is 18 residues. In germline, CDR1 is PRHDT, CDR2 FYEKMQ (reference sequence). DNA for the CDR3: TGTGCCAGCAGCTCGGACTCCCTAGGACTAGCGCCATACAATGAGCAGTTCTTC. Its protein product is CASSSDSLGLAPYNEQFF.

Regarding this clonotype: A clone one base away is much larger, so this may be a read error. This chain joins TRBV3-1 and TRBJ2-6; D is ambiguous. Trimming removed 7 bases from V and 2 bases from J, with 3 bases in between. Germline V gene sequence: CDR1 LGHDT, CDR2 YNNKEL (reference sequence). This CDR3 comprises 12 residues. The CDR3 loop is CASIPGANVLTF. The CDR3 DNA reads as TGTGCCAGCATCCCTGGGGCCAACGTCCTGACTTTC.

Many counts were recorded for this clonotype. The chain is built from TRBV7-3 and TRBJ2-1, with TRBD2 matching 9 bases. CDR3 length: 16 amino acids. Trimming at V came to 2 bases and at J to 5 bases, leaving 7 bases not matched to a gene. The germline V gene has CDR1 SGHTA and CDR2 FQGTGA. The CDR3 DNA sequence: TGTGCCAGCAGCTTAGTAGCGGGAGTTGCCCACAATGAGCAGTTCTTC. Protein product: CASSLVAGVAHNEQFF. The complete variable domain, with remaining parts taken from reference TRBV7-3 and TRBJ2-1, reads GAGVSQTPSNKVTEKGKYVELRCDPISGHTALYWYRQSLGQGPEFLIYFQGTGAADDSGLPNDRFFAVRPEGSVSTLKIQRTERGDSAVYLCASSLVAGVAHNEQFFGPGTRLTVL.

This clonotype was observed many times. The chain combines TRBV28 with TRBJ2-1, with D possibly TRBD2 on 5 matching bases. Trimming took 7 bases from V and 7 from J, leaving 23 bases between them. The CDR3 length is 16 residues. Germline V gene data show CDR1 as MDHEN and CDR2 as SYDVKM. In DNA, the CDR3 is TGTGCCAGCAAACATCCCAAGGGTCTAAGGAGGAATGAGCAGTTCTTC. Translated, it gives CASKHPKGLRRNEQFF.

The chain joins TRBV6-1 to TRBJ1-3; 9 bases match TRBD1. In germline, CDR1 is MNHNS, CDR2 SASEGT. After removal of 5 bases from V and 15 bases from J, the junction contained 23 bases not matched to a gene. This CDR3 is built from 17 residues. CDR3 DNA: TGTGCCAGCAGTTCCGACACGACAGGGGGGCCCCTCAAGAAGAAATATTTT. It encodes CASSSDTTGGPLKKKYF.

This clonotype was recorded a few times. The chain joins TRBV19 to TRBJ1-1; no definite D call. Trimming took 3 bases from V and 0 from J, leaving 11 bases between them. Germline CDR1 is LNHDA and CDR2 is SQIVND (reference sequence). This CDR3 has 15 amino acids. This CDR3 reads CASSIPGILNTEAFF. In DNA form, the CDR3 reads TGTGCCAGTAGTATTCCCGGGATTTTGAACACTGAAGCTTTCTTT.

CDR3 bases: TGTGCCAGCAGCTTAGATTTCGCGGGAGTTAATGAGCAGTTCTTC. The encoded protein is CASSLDFAGVNEQFF. The gene calls are TRBV11-2 and TRBJ2-1, with TRBD2 matching 7 bases. V lost 0 bases to trimming and J lost 7 bases; unmatched junction nucleotides: 6. The CDR3 is 15 residues long. The germline V gene has CDR1 SGHAT and CDR2 FQNNGV.

The table lists this clonotype with a few counts. The rearrangement joins TRBV7-2 to TRBJ1-2, with D possibly being TRBD1 (6 bases). The germline gives CDR1 SGHTA, CDR2 FQGNSA. This CDR3 comprises 13 residues. Trimming took 3 bases from V and 10 from J, leaving 15 bases between them. For the CDR3, the DNA is TGTGCCAGCAGCTTGTGGACAGAGACCCTCTACACCTTC. Translation: CASSLWTETLYTF.

This clonotype was found many times. This chain joins TRBV18 and TRBJ2-3; D unresolved. The V gene lost 3 bases and the J gene lost 3 bases, with 4 bases spanning the gap. The CDR3 sequence is 12 residues long. Germline V CDR1 and CDR2: KGHSH, LQKENI. This chain's CDR3 is CASSPATDTQYF. DNA for the CDR3: TGTGCCAGCTCACCGGCAACAGATACGCAGTATTTT.

This clonotype occurred once. J is TRBJ1-1 and V is TRBV7-3, with no clear D. The CDR3 is made up of 16 amino acids. Germline assignment: CDR1 SGHTA and CDR2 FQGTGA. V lost 2 bases to trimming and J lost 4 bases, with 17 bases between them. For the CDR3, the DNA is TGTGCCAGCAGCTTAGAGGACTTCGGGGTAAGCACTGAAGCTTTCTTT. It translates to CASSLEDFGVSTEAFF.

The rearrangement links TRBV25-1 to TRBJ1-2, with D uncertain. V was cut by 2 bases and J by 8 bases, with 12 bases left in between. CDR3 length: 13 residues. CDR1 and CDR2 from the germline V gene are MGHDK and SYGVNS. The CDR3 DNA follows: TGTGCCAGCAGTGAAGGACCCGGCGAGGGCTACACCTTC. Its protein product is CASSEGPGEGYTF.